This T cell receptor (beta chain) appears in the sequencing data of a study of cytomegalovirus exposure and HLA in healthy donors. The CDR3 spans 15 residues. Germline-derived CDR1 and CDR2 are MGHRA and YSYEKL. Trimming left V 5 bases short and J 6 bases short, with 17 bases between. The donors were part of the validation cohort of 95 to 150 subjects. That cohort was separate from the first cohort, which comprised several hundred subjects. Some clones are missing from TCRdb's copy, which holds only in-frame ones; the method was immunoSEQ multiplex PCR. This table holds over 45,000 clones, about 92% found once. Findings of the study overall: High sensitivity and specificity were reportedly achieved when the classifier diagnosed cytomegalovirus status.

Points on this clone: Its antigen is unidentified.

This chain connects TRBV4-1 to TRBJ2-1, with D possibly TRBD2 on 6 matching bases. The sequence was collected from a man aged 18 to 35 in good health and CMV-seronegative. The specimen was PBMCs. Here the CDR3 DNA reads TGCGCCAGCAGCAAAACTCCCGGGGGTTTCAATGAGCAGTTCTTC. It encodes CASSKTPGGFNEQFF.